The 26 T cell receptor beta chains in this list originate from one sample, sequenced in a study of blood T cells in healthy people across ages. Together with a sample-barcoded 5' primer, a J-beta primer mix was included in a second PCR lasting about 7 to 12 cycles. TCRdb reprocessed the 5' RACE reads with MiXCR, giving one entry per CDR3 protein. Here the sample spans about 400,000 distinct CDR3 sequences, about half being singletons. Sequencing was performed on blood. The receptors originated from a man aged 60 to 69 in good health.

As DNA, the CDR3 is TGTGCCAGCAGCTTGGACAGTTTATGGAAAGCTTTCTTT. Encoded protein: CASSLDSLWKAFF. J is TRBJ1-1 and V is TRBV12-3 or TRBV12-4; TRBD1 might be the D (6 bases). This CDR3 spans 13 amino acids. V was trimmed by 6 bases and J by 9 bases, leaving 17 bases between them.

This clonotype was seen only a few times. The genes are TRBV29-1 and TRBJ2-3; 8 nucleotides line up with TRBD2. The CDR3 extends over 13 amino acids. From germline, CDR1 is SQVTM and CDR2 ANQGSEA. V trimming: 4 bases; J trimming: 1 base; junction bases outside the gene matches: 1. The CDR3: CSVATSGTDTQYF. The DNA for the CDR3 is TGCAGCGTTGCGACTAGCGGCACAGATACGCAGTATTTT.

This sequence joins TRBV2 and TRBJ2-3; tentative D call: TRBD1 (6 bases). V lost 1 base to trimming and J lost 0 bases, with 8 bases between them. Germline assignment: CDR1 SNHLY and CDR2 FYNNEI. The CDR3 length is 15 residues. CDR3 sequence (DNA): TGTGCCAGCAGTGAAGGGGGGCCTAGCACAGATACGCAGTATTTT. This encodes CASSEGGPSTDTQYF.

This clonotype was seen a few times. The V call is TRBV30, the J call TRBJ2-3; 9 bases are shared with TRBD2. Germline trimming cut 4 bases from V and 4 bases from J; bases unmatched to any gene: 3. Germline assignment: CDR1 GTSNPN and CDR2 SVGIG (reference sequence). This CDR3 has 13 amino acids. This chain's CDR3 is CAWNGGGADTQYF. For the CDR3, the DNA is TGTGCCTGGAACGGCGGGGGGGCAGATACGCAGTATTTT.

The chain is built from TRBV6-1 and TRBJ2-7, with a possible D match to TRBD1 (6 bases). Germline assignment: CDR1 MNHNS and CDR2 SASEGT. V was clipped by 3 bases and J by 0 bases, with 9 bases between them. CDR3 size: 14 residues. The CDR3 bases are TGTGCCAGCAGTGAGGGGGACAACTCCTACGAGCAGTACTTC. As protein: CASSEGDNSYEQYF.

Many counts were recorded for this clonotype. One junction end does not reproduce the germline sequence, and a read error may be involved. The chain employs TRBV2 and TRBJ2-1; 11 bases line up with TRBD2. The germline gives CDR1 SNHLY, CDR2 FYNNEI. The CDR3 is made up of 17 amino acids. The CDR3 region has the DNA TGTGCCAGCAGCGAAGGGCCGGGCCTCATACTAGCGGGAGTACTGTTCTTC. Residues: CASSEGPGLILAGVLFF.

The chain links TRBV28 to TRBJ1-2; D not resolved. Germline CDR1 MDHEN, CDR2 SYDVKM. Trimming left V 6 bases short and J 4 bases short, with 12 bases between. The CDR3 loop spans 13 amino acids. This CDR3 is CASSRKVSYGYTF. The DNA for the CDR3 is TGTGCCAGCAGCCGCAAAGTAAGCTATGGCTACACCTTC.

This sequence joins TRBV7-9 and TRBJ2-1, with TRBD1 matching 9 bases. The length of the CDR3 is 16 residues. V trimming: 7 bases; J trimming: 9 bases; junction bases outside the gene matches: 16. CDR1 SEHNR and CDR2 FQNEAQ come from the germline V gene (reference sequence). The CDR3 DNA sequence: TGTGCCAGCACCCCAAGTGGGACAGGGCGCGCCGGTGAGCAGTTCTTC. This sequence encodes CASTPSGTGRAGEQFF.

This chain connects TRBV5-1 to TRBJ2-6, with D uncertain. The CDR3 contains 15 residues. The germline V gene has CDR1 SGHRS and CDR2 YFSETQ. Trimming took off 4 bases at V and 4 bases at J, with 12 bases between the two ends. The CDR3 sequence is CASSLVEAGANVLTF. The CDR3 coding sequence is TGCGCCAGCAGCCTCGTGGAAGCCGGGGCCAACGTCCTGACTTTC. Supplemented by reference TRBV5-1 and TRBJ2-6, the full variable domain reads KAGVTQTPRYLIKTRGQQVTLSCSPISGHRSVSWYQQTPGQGLQFLFEYFSETQRNKGNFPGRFSGRQFSNSRSEMNVSTLELGDSALYLCASSLVEAGANVLTFGAGSRLTVL.

A remark on this clonotype: Just one base apart from a much larger clone, this may be a read error. The rearrangement links TRBV9 to TRBJ1-2, with D uncertain. This CDR3 has 14 residues. Germline loops: CDR1 SGDLS, CDR2 YYNGEE. The CDR3 region is CAGSAGLENYGYTF. CDR3 coding DNA: TGTGCCGGCAGCGCGGGCCTCGAGAACTATGGCTACACCTTC.

Notes on this clonotype: This clone may be a read error of a much larger clone one base away. This chain links TRBV7-2 with TRBJ2-7, with a possible D match to TRBD2 (5 bases). Per germline, CDR1 SGHTA and CDR2 FQGNSA. The V and J ends lost 5 bases and 7 bases respectively, with 18 bases between them. This CDR3 spans 14 amino acids. CDR3 residues: CASSVGQPRGEQYF. The CDR3 bases are TGTGCCAGCAGCGTAGGTCAGCCCCGGGGTGAGCAGTACTTC.

The V call is TRBV7-9, the J call TRBJ2-6, with D maybe TRBD1 (5 bases). The ends were cut back, 5 bases at V and 2 bases at J, with 22 bases in the middle. Germline V gene lookup returns CDR1 SEHNR and CDR2 FQNEAQ (reference sequence). This CDR3 is 19 amino acids long. This CDR3 reads CASSPLGGRTLPGANVLTF. The CDR3 DNA reads as TGTGCCAGCAGCCCCCTCGGCGGCAGGACATTACCTGGGGCCAACGTCCTGACTTTC.

The rearrangement links TRBV6-5 to TRBJ2-1, with 11 nucleotides matching TRBD1. The V gene end was trimmed by 8 bases and the J gene end by 9 bases; junction bases not matched to a gene: 6. The CDR3 is 13 amino acids. The germline V gene has CDR1 MNHEY and CDR2 SVGAGI. The DNA of the CDR3 is TGTGCCAGCCAAGGACAGGGGGCGGTTGAGCAGTTCTTC. It specifies CASQGQGAVEQFF.

This clonotype turned up a few times. The gene calls are TRBV15 and TRBJ2-5, with D maybe TRBD1 (6 bases). The V and J ends lost 1 base and 5 bases respectively, with 11 bases between them. This CDR3 spans 14 amino acids. From germline, CDR1 is LNHNV and CDR2 YYDKDF (reference sequence). The CDR3 sequence: CATSRAGVWETQYF. The CDR3 bases are TGTGCCACCAGCAGAGCAGGGGTTTGGGAGACCCAGTACTTC. The variable domain in full, with the rest retrieved from reference TRBV15 and TRBJ2-5, is DAMVIQNPRYQVTQFGKPVTLSCSQTLNHNVMYWYQQKSSQAPKLLFHYYDKDFNNEADTPDNFQSRRPNTSFCFLDIRSPGLGDTAMYLCATSRAGVWETQYFGPGTRLLVL.

CDR3 amino acids: CASSLEVQYF. The CDR3 bases are TGTGCCAGCAGCTTAGAAGTCCAGTACTTC. V usage is TRBV7-9 and J usage is TRBJ2-5, with D unclear. The CDR3 runs to 10 residues. The V and J ends lost 1 base and 10 bases respectively, with 4 bases between them. Germline V gives CDR1 SEHNR, CDR2 FQNEAQ (reference sequence).

This rearrangement joins TRBV20-1 to TRBJ2-5, with 10 bases identical to TRBD1. The closer fit of TRBJ2-7 to the DNA end suggests the J call may be wrong. The CDR3 covers 16 residues. Germline V gene lookup returns CDR1 DFQATT and CDR2 SNEGSKA (reference sequence). The CDR3 sequence is CSARDPQGDRGSEQYF. The CDR3 region has the DNA TGCAGTGCTAGAGATCCCCAGGGGGACAGGGGATCCGAGCAGTACTTC.

The table lists this clonotype with many counts. This may be a read error: a much more frequent sequence differs by one nucleotide. The chain combines TRBV20-1 with TRBJ2-5; D gene uncertain. Trimming cost V 6 bases and J 11 bases, with 19 bases left between them. This CDR3 is built from 12 residues. CDR1 and CDR2 (germline): DFQATT, SNEGSKA (reference sequence). The DNA for the CDR3 is TGCAGTGCCAGATGGTCGTCCAATGAGCAGTACTTC. It yields the protein CSARWSSNEQYF.

This chain links TRBV7-2 with TRBJ1-6, with D perhaps TRBD1 (6 bases). Trimming took 5 bases from V and 9 from J, leaving 26 bases between them. The CDR3 totals 18 residues. The germline V gene encodes CDR1 SGHTA and CDR2 FQGNSA. The CDR3 sequence is CASSPLGLRGGGVSPLHF. As DNA, the CDR3 is TGTGCCAGCAGCCCCCTAGGCCTCCGGGGCGGGGGCGTTTCACCCCTCCACTTT.

This clonotype has only a few counts. The chain carries TRBV18 and TRBJ2-4; 11 bases are a match to TRBD2. CDR3 length equals 15 residues. The V and J ends lost 3 bases and 13 bases, in that order; junction bases with no gene match: 11. The germline V gene has CDR1 KGHSH and CDR2 LQKENI. The CDR3 spells CASSPRTSGYNEQYF. In nucleotides, the CDR3 is TGTGCCAGCTCACCTAGGACTAGCGGGTACAATGAGCAGTACTTC. Looking up the rest from reference TRBV18 and TRBJ2-4 gives the full variable domain: NAGVMQNPRHLVRRRGQEARLRCSPMKGHSHVYWYRQLPEEGLKFMVYLQKENIIDESGMPKERFSAEFPKEGPSILRIQQVVRGDSAAYFCASSPRTSGYNEQYFGAGTRLSVL.

This clonotype was found many times. This chain joins TRBV14 and TRBJ1-4; D ambiguous. Per germline, CDR1 SGHDN and CDR2 FVKESK. The CDR3 loop spans 14 amino acids. V lost 2 bases and J lost 5, with 9 bases in between. Here the CDR3 reads CASSQSPRNEKLFF. CDR3 nucleotide sequence: TGTGCCAGCAGCCAATCACCGCGGAATGAAAAACTGTTTTTT.

The rearrangement links TRBV6-6 to TRBJ2-3; D call uncertain. The CDR3 is made up of 12 amino acids. Trimming removed 8 bases at V and 2 bases at J, with 8 bases between. Germline values: CDR1 MNHNY, CDR2 SVGAGI (reference sequence). The CDR3 DNA follows: TGTGCCAGCGGCGCAAACACAGATACGCAGTATTTT. The encoded protein is CASGANTDTQYF.

CDR3 region: CSVEDLGNSGSPDTQYF. The CDR3 nucleotides read TGCAGCGTTGAAGATCTAGGCAATAGCGGGAGCCCAGATACGCAGTATTTT. V usage is TRBV29-1 and J usage is TRBJ2-3; the match to TRBD2 covers 9 bases. Germline CDR1 SQVTM, CDR2 ANQGSEA. CDR3 size: 17 residues. J was trimmed by 4 bases and V by 0 bases; bases with no gene match: 11.

The chain recombines TRBV12-3 or TRBV12-4 with TRBJ2-3, with a weak D call TRBD2 (6 bases). Trimming pared 7 bases from V and 2 bases from J, leaving 16 bases between. This CDR3 spans 15 amino acids. The CDR3 region is CASIQRVEVTDTQYF. DNA for the CDR3: TGTGCCAGCATCCAGCGGGTGGAGGTCACAGATACGCAGTATTTT.

This clonotype was found many times. The gene calls are TRBV29-1 and TRBJ2-3; D perhaps matches TRBD2 (5 bases). The CDR3 sequence is 12 residues long. Germline values: CDR1 SQVTM, CDR2 ANQGSEA. Trimming took off 1 base at V and 4 bases at J, with 6 bases between the two ends. Written as DNA, the CDR3 is TGCAGCGTTGAAGCCGGGGCAGATACGCAGTATTTT. Its translation: CSVEAGADTQYF.

This clonotype was seen a handful of times. The rearrangement joins TRBV28 to TRBJ2-4, with a possible D match to TRBD2 (6 bases). CDR1 is MDHEN, CDR2 SYDVKM, per germline. The V end was cut by 2 bases, the J end by 0 bases, with 8 bases between. The length of the CDR3 is 15 residues. CDR3 protein: CASSLKGLAKNIQYF. The CDR3 bases are TGTGCCAGCAGTTTAAAGGGACTAGCCAAAAACATTCAGTACTTC.

The chain is built from TRBV20-1 and TRBJ1-5; tentative D call: TRBD1 (6 bases). This CDR3 is 12 amino acids long. Germline CDR1 and CDR2: DFQATT and SNEGSKA (reference sequence). Trimming took off 4 bases at V and 6 bases at J, with 10 bases between the two ends. CDR3 region: CSAIGGLQPQHF. CDR3 coding DNA: TGCAGTGCTATAGGGGGACTTCAGCCCCAGCATTTT.